This T cell receptor beta chain was profiled in a study of blood T cell repertoires in COVID-19. Study summary: Collection of acute and convalescent COVID-19 samples took place in the United States, Italy and Spain. T cells, B-cell-depleted T cells, or PBMCs supplied cDNA or gDNA.

Original handling: Quantification of nucleated cells was approximated via reference gene primer amplification. Sequenced by immunoSEQ multiplex PCR; TCRdb stores in-frame clones only, minus some. V and J calls and clone size are copied from that table; D and trimming were computed from the DNA. Seen here are fewer than 120,000 clones, 82% observed once, and the top ten hold more than 15%. This CDR3 has 15 residues. V shed 2 bases, J shed 2 bases, and the junction held 5 bases outside the gene matches. Germline V lookup: CDR1 MNHEY, CDR2 SVGAGI. This receptor was taken from a woman aged 60 to 75 with acute or convalescent COVID-19. The sequencing sample was made of peripheral blood. The chain combines TRBV6-5 with TRBJ2-5; TRBD2 matches at 7 bases. The CDR3 DNA follows: TGTGCCAGCAGTTACAGCGGGGCCAGACAAGAGACCCAGTACTTC. Residues: CASSYSGARQETQYF.